These T cell receptor beta chains were read from a single sample in a study of blood T cells in healthy people across ages. TCRdb fed the 5' RACE reads into MiXCR, producing one record per CDR3 protein. Here the sample spans 1,500,000 or so distinct CDR3 sequences, under 55% being singletons. Material: blood. The source of these receptors is a woman aged 18-35 years in good health. Both conserved end residues are part of each CDR3. The D gene is left open where the match is weak. The listing skips clone size in some rows; elsewhere it reads once, few, many or a size class.

d_gene	j_gene	v_gene	abundance	CDR3aa	CDR3nt
NA	TRBJ2-2	TRBV20-1	NA	CSARDEGLGCTGELFF	TGCAGTGCTAGAGATGAGGGGCTAGGATGCACCGGGGAGCTGTTTTTT
NA	TRBJ1-5	TRBV9	NA	CASSVTGRGNQPQHF	TGTGCCAGCAGCGTAACGGGACGGGGAAATCAGCCCCAGCATTTT
NA	TRBJ2-3	TRBV7-6	few	CASSPKLADTQYF	TGTGCCAGCAGCCCGAAGCTCGCAGATACGCAGTATTTT
NA	TRBJ2-1	TRBV20-1	NA	CSARALKDIPNYNEQFF	TGCAGTGCTAGAGCCCTCAAGGACATTCCCAACTACAATGAGCAGTTCTTC
TRBD2	TRBJ2-1	TRBV18	NA	CASSPPMRGRAYEQFF	TGTGCCAGCTCACCACCGATGCGCGGGAGGGCCTATGAGCAGTTCTTC
NA	TRBJ1-1	TRBV6-5	NA	CASSYEAGAVTEAFF	TGTGCCAGCAGTTACGAGGCAGGGGCCGTCACTGAAGCTTTCTTT
NA	TRBJ1-1	TRBV7-3	NA	CASSLTKVVNTEAFF	TGTGCCAGCAGCTTAACGAAGGTTGTGAACACTGAAGCTTTCTTT
NA	TRBJ2-1	TRBV25-1	NA	CASSLHSPNEQFF	TGTGCCAGCAGCCTCCACTCCCCCAATGAGCAGTTCTTC
NA	TRBJ2-2	TRBV20-1	few	CSASPGAPGELFF	TGCAGTGCTAGTCCAGGCGCTCCCGGGGAGCTGTTTTTT
NA	TRBJ1-1	TRBV28	NA	CASSLDGTDTEAFF	TGTGCCAGCAGTTTAGACGGTACGGACACTGAAGCTTTCTTT
TRBD1	TRBJ1-1	TRBV9	many	CASSGTGAEAFF	TGTGCCAGCAGTGGGACAGGGGCGGAGGCTTTCTTT
TRBD2	TRBJ2-3	TRBV2	few	CAGKIAGPTDTQYF	TGTGCCGGGAAAATAGCGGGACCGACAGATACGCAGTATTTT